These T cell receptor beta chains were read from a single sample in a study of blood T cell repertoires in COVID-19. The data were produced by immunoSEQ multiplex PCR, yet TCRdb's version contains in-frame clones alone and is incomplete. The data contain 270,000 or so clones, 65% to 90% of them singletons. The specimen sequenced was peripheral blood. All receptors derive from a human donor in a cohort sampled during active COVID-19. Both conserved end residues are part of each CDR3. The order of the fields is D gene, V gene, J gene, clone size, CDR3 protein, CDR3 DNA. D genes are given only for firm matches. Clone size is stated in some rows and not others, as once, few, many or a class when expanded.

>NA|TRBV18|TRBJ2-5|few
CASSVGAEETQYF
TGTGCCAGCTCTGTGGGGGCAGAAGAGACCCAGTACTTC
>TRBD1|TRBV7-2|TRBJ1-3|NA
CASSLETGTGNTIYF
TGTGCCAGCAGCTTAGAGACAGGGACTGGAAACACCATATATTTT
>TRBD2|TRBV7-7|TRBJ2-2|NA
CASMKTESGRGNTGELFF
TGTGCCAGCATGAAGACGGAAAGCGGGAGGGGGAACACCGGGGAGCTGTTTTTT
>NA|TRBV3-1/TRBV3-2|TRBJ1-2|NA
CASSQEQTNYGYTF
TGTGCCAGCAGCCAGGAACAGACTAACTATGGCTACACCTTC
>NA|TRBV7-6|TRBJ2-2|NA
CASSPERVNTGELFF
TGTGCCAGCAGCCCGGAGCGGGTGAACACCGGGGAGCTGTTTTTT
>NA|TRBV6-5|TRBJ2-5|NA
CASSRSGEGETQYF
TGTGCCAGCAGCCGATCGGGTGAAGGAGAGACCCAGTACTTC
>NA|TRBV9|TRBJ2-1|NA
CASSPHGDLAVYNEQFF
TGTGCCAGCAGCCCCCACGGGGATTTGGCAGTCTACAATGAGCAGTTCTTC
>TRBD2|TRBV24-1|TRBJ2-1|NA
CATSAGTSGIDEQFF
TGTGCCACCAGTGCCGGGACTAGCGGGATCGATGAGCAGTTCTTC
>TRBD2|TRBV6-2/TRBV6-3|TRBJ2-7|NA
CASSYLGPSSGGLNEQYF
TGTGCCAGCAGTTACCTGGGACCTTCTAGCGGGGGTCTGAACGAGCAGTACTTC
>NA|TRBV2|TRBJ1-5|NA
CASGAAGWEEPQHF
TGTGCCAGCGGTGCAGCGGGCTGGGAGGAGCCCCAGCATTTT
>TRBD2|TRBV3-1/TRBV3-2|TRBJ2-7|NA
CASSQPSTSGSFEQYF
TGTGCCAGCAGCCAACCTTCCACTAGCGGGAGCTTCGAGCAGTACTTC
>NA|TRBV19|TRBJ2-3|NA
CATKSAADLLTDTQYF
TGTGCCACCAAATCGGCGGCTGACCTACTAACAGATACGCAGTATTTT
>NA|TRBV19|TRBJ2-1|few
CASSIGESYNEQFF
TGTGCCAGTAGTATAGGAGAGAGTTACAATGAGCAGTTCTTC
>TRBD1|TRBV6-5|TRBJ2-2|NA
CASSHRDSITGELFF
TGTGCCAGCAGTCACCGGGACAGTATCACCGGGGAGCTGTTTTTT
>NA|TRBV4-1|TRBJ2-7|NA
CASSATTGSAYEQYF
TGCGCCAGCAGCGCCACTACAGGGTCTGCCTACGAGCAGTACTTC
>TRBD2|TRBV2|TRBJ2-5|NA
CASSRPSGTETQYF
TGTGCCAGCAGTCGTCCTAGCGGGACCGAGACCCAGTACTTC
>NA|TRBV18|TRBJ2-2|NA
CASSPTTGLILNTGELFF
TGTGCCAGCTCACCCACGACGGGGTTGATATTGAACACCGGGGAGCTGTTTTTT
>NA|TRBV7-9|TRBJ2-7|NA
CASSLGHNTYEQYF
TGTGCCAGCAGCTTAGGACACAACACCTACGAGCAGTACTTC
>NA|TRBV4-1|TRBJ1-2|NA
CASSQDREGNYGYTF
TGCGCCAGCAGCCAAGATCGGGAGGGAAACTATGGCTACACCTTC
>NA|TRBV28|TRBJ2-3|NA
CASRRWEGTDTQYF
TGTGCCAGCCGACGTTGGGAGGGCACAGATACGCAGTATTTT
>NA|TRBV28|TRBJ1-4|few
CASSSVVGGEKLFF
TGTGCCAGCAGTTCTGTGGTTGGCGGTGAAAAACTGTTTTTT
>NA|TRBV7-9|TRBJ2-5|NA
CASPGTQYF
TGTGCCAGTCCCGGGACCCAGTACTTC
>NA|TRBV4-1|TRBJ2-1|many
CASSQASSLYNEQFF
TGCGCCAGCAGCCAAGCGTCCTCCCTCTACAATGAGCAGTTCTTC
>NA|TRBV4-1|TRBJ2-3|NA
CASSTRDTQYF
TGCGCCAGCTCTACGAGGGATACGCAGTATTTT
>NA|TRBV19|TRBJ2-7|NA
CASTYEQYF
TGTGCCAGCACATACGAGCAGTACTTC
>TRBD1|TRBV28|TRBJ2-2|few
CASSVTGQGARGVITGELFF
TGTGCCAGCAGCGTTACGGGACAGGGGGCAAGAGGGGTGATCACCGGGGAGCTGTTTTTT
>TRBD1|TRBV6-5|TRBJ2-7|NA
CASSPDRGYEQYF
TGTGCCAGCAGTCCCGACAGGGGTTACGAGCAGTACTTC
>NA|TRBV19|TRBJ1-1|few
CASRTGNTEAFF
TGTGCCAGTAGGACAGGGAACACTGAAGCTTTCTTT
>TRBD1|TRBV2|TRBJ2-7|NA
CASTSQGAATYEQYF
TGTGCCAGCACGTCACAGGGGGCCGCCACCTACGAGCAGTACTTC
>NA|TRBV7-9|TRBJ2-1|NA
CASSVSGSYNEQFF
TGTGCCAGCAGCGTTAGCGGCTCCTACAATGAGCAGTTCTTC
>NA|TRBV5-1|TRBJ2-5|once
CATTPAGGYQETQYF
TGCGCCACCACCCCGGCAGGCGGGTACCAAGAGACCCAGTACTTC
>TRBD1|TRBV19|TRBJ2-7|once
CASSIGDRVAYEQYF
TGTGCCAGTAGTATCGGGGACAGGGTAGCGTACGAGCAGTACTTC
>NA|TRBV6-2/TRBV6-3|TRBJ1-1|NA
CASSYPMDSMNTEAFF
TGTGCCAGCAGTTACCCGATGGACAGCATGAACACTGAAGCTTTCTTT
>NA|TRBV5-1|TRBJ2-2|once
CASSLSGGNTGELFF
TGCGCCAGCAGCTTGTCGGGGGGCAACACCGGGGAGCTGTTTTTT
>TRBD2|TRBV5-4|TRBJ2-1|NA
CASQGTSGLESYNEQFF
TGTGCCAGCCAAGGGACTAGCGGCTTGGAGTCCTACAATGAGCAGTTCTTC
>NA|TRBV5-1|TRBJ1-1|few
CASSLEQNTEAFF
TGCGCCAGCAGCTTGGAACAGAACACTGAAGCTTTCTTT
>NA|TRBV19|TRBJ1-4|NA
CASSRMIAGQLHRGDEKLFF
TGTGCCAGTAGCCGGATGATAGCCGGACAGCTTCATCGGGGCGATGAAAAACTGTTTTTT
>NA|TRBV5-1|TRBJ2-1|NA
CASSLDPGYNEQFF
TGCGCCAGCAGCTTGGATCCGGGCTACAATGAGCAGTTCTTC
>TRBD2|TRBV6-5|TRBJ2-1|NA
CASSSGTSVSEQFF
TGTGCCAGCAGTTCGGGGACTAGCGTGAGTGAGCAGTTCTTC
>TRBD2|TRBV15|TRBJ2-5|NA
CATRVMGGETQYF
TGTGCCACCAGGGTGATGGGGGGGGAGACCCAGTACTTC
>TRBD1|TRBV6-5|TRBJ1-1|NA
CASKQGASAEAFF
TGTGCCAGCAAACAGGGGGCTTCCGCTGAAGCTTTCTTT
>TRBD1|TRBV25-1|TRBJ2-1|NA
CASSETGANEQFF
TGTGCCAGCAGTGAGACAGGGGCCAATGAGCAGTTCTTC
>NA|TRBV3-1/TRBV3-2|TRBJ1-3|NA
CASSQGGGTAGNTIYF
TGTGCCAGCAGCCAAGGGGGCGGGACCGCTGGAAACACCATATATTTT
>TRBD2|TRBV7-9|TRBJ2-2|NA
CASSFWTSSSGELFF
TGTGCCAGCAGCTTTTGGACTAGCTCTTCCGGGGAGCTGTTTTTT
>TRBD2|TRBV11-2|TRBJ2-2|NA
CASSYRVGLAGTGELFF
TGTGCCAGCAGCTACCGGGTAGGGCTAGCGGGAACCGGGGAGCTGTTTTTT